One T cell receptor (beta chain) is described in this entry. The data were obtained in a study of T cell responses to AZD1222 COVID-19 vaccine. Assay: immunoSEQ multiplex PCR; the TCRdb copy retains only in-frame clones and omits some. The repertoire holds 75,000 to 100,000 clones, with roughly 92% as singletons. This CDR3 is built from 14 residues. Trimming removed 2 bases at V and 6 bases at J, with 17 bases between. The V gene's germline CDR1 is GTSNPN and CDR2 SVGIG (reference sequence). The chain uses TRBV30 and TRBJ2-7; weak D call: TRBD2 (5 bases). The material sequenced was peripheral blood, taken on day 0 of AZD1222 vaccination. This receptor was obtained from an adult in good health. This chain's CDR3 is CAWSLQRGGFEQYF. DNA of the CDR3: TGTGCCTGGAGTCTCCAGCGTGGCGGGTTCGAGCAGTACTTC.